This T cell receptor (beta chain) was obtained from a study of CD8+CD57+ T cells in acquired aplastic anemia. Study-wide context: The DNA of sorted CD4+ and CD8+ cells averaged 3.2 ug.

In the case of this clonotype: Sequence at one end of the junction differs from germline and may be a read error.

It was patients with CD8+CD57+ cell expansion by flow cytometry who were chosen for sequencing. Every patient had severe acquired aplastic anemia. This CDR3 is 21 amino acids long. Germline V gene sequence: CDR1 SGHAT, CDR2 FQNNGV. Genomic DNA was employed as the template in profiling TCR beta VDJ and CDR3. MiXCR, applied by TCRdb to the reads, yields one record per CDR3 protein. The table lists 160,000 or so distinct CDR3 sequences, around half of them singletons. This sequence originates from a human donor with aplastic anemia. Sequencing input: sorted CD4+, CD8+, or CD8+CD57+ T cells (not recorded which) from PBMCs. The chain links TRBV11-2 to TRBJ2-5; 13 nucleotides line up with TRBD2. DNA of the CDR3: TGCGCCAGCAGCTCACTCCCCTTCAGGACTAGCGGGGGCCGGGGGGGAGAGACCCAGTACTTC. Translation gives CASSSLPFRTSGGRGGETQYF.